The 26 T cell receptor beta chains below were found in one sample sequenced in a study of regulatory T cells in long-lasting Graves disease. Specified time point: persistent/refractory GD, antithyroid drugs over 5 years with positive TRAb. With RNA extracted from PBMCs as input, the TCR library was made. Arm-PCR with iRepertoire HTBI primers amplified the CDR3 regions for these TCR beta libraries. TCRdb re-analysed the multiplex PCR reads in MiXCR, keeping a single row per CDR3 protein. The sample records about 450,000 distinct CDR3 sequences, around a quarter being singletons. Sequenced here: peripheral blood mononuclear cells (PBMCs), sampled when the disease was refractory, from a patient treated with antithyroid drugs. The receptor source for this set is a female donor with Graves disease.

The CDR3 DNA reads as TGTGCCAGCAGTTACGACAGGGACAGCTCCTATAATTCACCCCTCCACTTT. Protein: CASSYDRDSSYNSPLHF. The V call is TRBV6-2 or TRBV6-3, the J call TRBJ1-6; TRBD1 aligns across 7 bases. Unmatched junction bases numbered 4, after V lost 2 bases and J lost 0 bases. The CDR3 consists of 17 residues. Germline lookup yields CDR1 MNHEY and CDR2 SVGEGT.

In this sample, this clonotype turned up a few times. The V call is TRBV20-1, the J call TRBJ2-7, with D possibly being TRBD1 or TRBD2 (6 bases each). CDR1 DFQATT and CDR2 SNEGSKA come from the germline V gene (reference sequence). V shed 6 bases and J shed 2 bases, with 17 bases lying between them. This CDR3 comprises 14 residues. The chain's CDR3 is CSARGGLATYEQYF. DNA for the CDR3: TGCAGTGCCCGAGGGGGACTGGCGACCTACGAGCAGTACTTC.

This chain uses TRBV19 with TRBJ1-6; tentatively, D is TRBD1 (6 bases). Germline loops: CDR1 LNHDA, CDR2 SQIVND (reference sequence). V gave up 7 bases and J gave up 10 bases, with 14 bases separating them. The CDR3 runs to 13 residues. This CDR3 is CASNPTGSSPLHF. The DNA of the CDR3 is TGTGCCAGTAACCCGACAGGTTCCTCACCCCTCCACTTT.

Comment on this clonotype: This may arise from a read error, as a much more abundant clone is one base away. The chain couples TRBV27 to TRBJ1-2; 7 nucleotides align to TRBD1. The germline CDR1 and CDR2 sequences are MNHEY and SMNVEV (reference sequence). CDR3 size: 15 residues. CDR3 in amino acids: CASSPQGIAFYGCTF. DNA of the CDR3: TGTGCCAGCAGCCCACAGGGGATAGCCTTCTATGGCTGCACCTTC.

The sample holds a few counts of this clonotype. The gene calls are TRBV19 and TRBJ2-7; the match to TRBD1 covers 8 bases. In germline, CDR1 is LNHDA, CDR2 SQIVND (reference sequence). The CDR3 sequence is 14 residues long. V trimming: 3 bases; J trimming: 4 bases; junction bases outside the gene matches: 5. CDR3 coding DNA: TGTGCCAGTAGTATTTTAGACAGGGGATACGAGCAGTACTTC. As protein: CASSILDRGYEQYF.

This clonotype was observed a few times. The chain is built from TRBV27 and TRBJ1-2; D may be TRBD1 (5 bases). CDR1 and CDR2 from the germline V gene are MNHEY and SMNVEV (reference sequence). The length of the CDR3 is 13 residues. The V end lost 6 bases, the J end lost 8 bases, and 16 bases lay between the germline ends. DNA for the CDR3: TGTGCCAGCAGCCGCCTCGATGGGGCGGGCTACACCTTC. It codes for CASSRLDGAGYTF.

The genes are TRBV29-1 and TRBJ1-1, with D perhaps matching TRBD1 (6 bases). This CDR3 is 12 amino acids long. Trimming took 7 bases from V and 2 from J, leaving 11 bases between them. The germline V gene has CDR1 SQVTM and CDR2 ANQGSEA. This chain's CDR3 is CSAWGRNTEAFF. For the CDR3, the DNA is TGCAGCGCGTGGGGGCGAAACACTGAAGCTTTCTTT.

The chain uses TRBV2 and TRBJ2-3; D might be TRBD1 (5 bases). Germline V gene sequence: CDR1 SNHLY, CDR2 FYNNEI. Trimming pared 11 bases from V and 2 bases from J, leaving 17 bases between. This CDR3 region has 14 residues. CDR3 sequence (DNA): TGTGCCCGTCAAGGGGCGGAGATCACAGATACGCAGTATTTT. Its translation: CARQGAEITDTQYF.

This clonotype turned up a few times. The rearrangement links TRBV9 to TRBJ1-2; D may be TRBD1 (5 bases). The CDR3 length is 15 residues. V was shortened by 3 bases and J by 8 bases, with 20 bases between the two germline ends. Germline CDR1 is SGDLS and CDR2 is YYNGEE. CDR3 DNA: TGTGCCAGCAGCGAGACAGCCACCTTGTCGGGGGGCTACACCTTC. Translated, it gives CASSETATLSGGYTF.

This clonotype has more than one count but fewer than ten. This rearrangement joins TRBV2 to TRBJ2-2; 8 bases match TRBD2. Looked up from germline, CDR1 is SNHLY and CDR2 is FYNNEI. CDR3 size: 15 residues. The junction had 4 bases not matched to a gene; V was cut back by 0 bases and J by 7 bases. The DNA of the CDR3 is TGTGCCAGCAGTGAAGCCGGGGGGGGAGGCGGGGAGCTGTTTTTT. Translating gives CASSEAGGGGGELFF.

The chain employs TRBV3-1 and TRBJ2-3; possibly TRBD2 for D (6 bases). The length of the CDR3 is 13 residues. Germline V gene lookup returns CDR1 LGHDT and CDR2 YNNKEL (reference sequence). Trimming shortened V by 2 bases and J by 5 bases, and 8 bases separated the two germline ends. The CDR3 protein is CASSQLSGDTQYF. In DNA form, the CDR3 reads TGTGCCAGCAGCCAACTTAGCGGAGATACGCAGTATTTT.

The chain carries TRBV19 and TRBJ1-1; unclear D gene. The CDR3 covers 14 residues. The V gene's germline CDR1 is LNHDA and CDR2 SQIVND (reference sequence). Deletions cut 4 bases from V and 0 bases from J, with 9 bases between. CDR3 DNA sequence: TGTGCCAGTAGTACCCCCTCGGTGAACACTGAAGCTTTCTTT. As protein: CASSTPSVNTEAFF.

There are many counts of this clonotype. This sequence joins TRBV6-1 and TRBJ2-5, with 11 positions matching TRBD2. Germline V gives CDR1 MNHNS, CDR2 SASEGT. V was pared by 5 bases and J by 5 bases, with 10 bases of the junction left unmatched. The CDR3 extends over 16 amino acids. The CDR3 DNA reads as TGTGCCAGCAGTCGTAAGACTAGCGGGGAGAAGGAGACCCAGTACTTC. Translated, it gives CASSRKTSGEKETQYF.

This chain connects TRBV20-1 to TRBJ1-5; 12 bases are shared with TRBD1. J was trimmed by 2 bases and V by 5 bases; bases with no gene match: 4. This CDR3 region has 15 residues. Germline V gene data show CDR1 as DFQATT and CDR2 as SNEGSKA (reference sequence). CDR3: CSAGTGGQGNQPQHF. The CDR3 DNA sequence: TGCAGTGCTGGGACAGGGGGCCAGGGCAATCAGCCCCAGCATTTT.

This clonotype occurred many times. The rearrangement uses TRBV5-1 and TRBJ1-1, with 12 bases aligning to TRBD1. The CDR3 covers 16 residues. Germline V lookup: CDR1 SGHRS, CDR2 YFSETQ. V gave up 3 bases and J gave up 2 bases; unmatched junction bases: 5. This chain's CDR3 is CASSWGTGGVNTEAFF. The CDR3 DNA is TGCGCCAGCAGCTGGGGGACAGGGGGCGTTAACACTGAAGCTTTCTTT.

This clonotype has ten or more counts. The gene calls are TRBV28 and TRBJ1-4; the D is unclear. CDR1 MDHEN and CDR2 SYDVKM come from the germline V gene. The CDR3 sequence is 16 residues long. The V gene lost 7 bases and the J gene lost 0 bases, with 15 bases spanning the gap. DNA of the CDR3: TGTGCCAGCAAACGGTTCTCTACCTCAACTAATGAAAAACTGTTTTTT. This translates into CASKRFSTSTNEKLFF.

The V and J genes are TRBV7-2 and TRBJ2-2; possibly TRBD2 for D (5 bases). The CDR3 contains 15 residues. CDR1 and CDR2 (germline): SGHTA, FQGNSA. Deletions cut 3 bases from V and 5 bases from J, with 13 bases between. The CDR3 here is CASSFGYRTTGELFF. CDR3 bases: TGTGCCAGCAGCTTTGGTTACCGGACTACCGGGGAGCTGTTTTTT.

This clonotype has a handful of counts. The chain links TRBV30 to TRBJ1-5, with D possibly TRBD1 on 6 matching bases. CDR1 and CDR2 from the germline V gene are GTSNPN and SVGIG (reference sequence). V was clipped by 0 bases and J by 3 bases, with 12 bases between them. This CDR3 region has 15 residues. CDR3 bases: TGTGCCTGGAGTGTACAGGGACATCTCAATCAGCCCCAGCATTTT. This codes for CAWSVQGHLNQPQHF.

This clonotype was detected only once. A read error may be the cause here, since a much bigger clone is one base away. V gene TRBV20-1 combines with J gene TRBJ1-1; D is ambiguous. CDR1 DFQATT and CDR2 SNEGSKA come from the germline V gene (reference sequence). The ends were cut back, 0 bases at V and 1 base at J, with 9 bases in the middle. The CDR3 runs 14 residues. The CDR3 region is CSARDRWTNTEAFF. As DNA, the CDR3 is TGCAGTGCTAGAGACCGATGGACGAACACTGAAGCTTTCTTT.

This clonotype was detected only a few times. CDR3 nucleotide sequence: TGCAGTGCTAGAGATGCCGACAGGGGGTCAGCGAACACCGGGGAGCTGTTTTTT. Its protein is CSARDADRGSANTGELFF. V usage is TRBV20-1 and J usage is TRBJ2-2; the match to TRBD1 covers 9 bases. The germline V gene has CDR1 DFQATT and CDR2 SNEGSKA (reference sequence). The CDR3 length is 18 residues. V was clipped by 0 bases and J by 0 bases; unmatched bases: 8.

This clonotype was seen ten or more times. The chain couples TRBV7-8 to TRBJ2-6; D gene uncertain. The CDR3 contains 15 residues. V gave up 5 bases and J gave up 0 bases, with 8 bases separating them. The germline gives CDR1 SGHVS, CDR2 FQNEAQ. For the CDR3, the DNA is TGTGCCAGCAGCGAGAGAAGCTCTGGGGCCAACGTCCTGACTTTC. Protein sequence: CASSERSSGANVLTF.

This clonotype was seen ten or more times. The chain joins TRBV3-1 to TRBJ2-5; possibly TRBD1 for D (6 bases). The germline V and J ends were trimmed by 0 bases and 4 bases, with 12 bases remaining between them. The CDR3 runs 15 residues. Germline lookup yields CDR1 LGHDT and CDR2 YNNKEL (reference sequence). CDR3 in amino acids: CASSQDPGVRETQYF. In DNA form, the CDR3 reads TGTGCCAGCAGCCAAGATCCAGGGGTTCGAGAGACCCAGTACTTC.

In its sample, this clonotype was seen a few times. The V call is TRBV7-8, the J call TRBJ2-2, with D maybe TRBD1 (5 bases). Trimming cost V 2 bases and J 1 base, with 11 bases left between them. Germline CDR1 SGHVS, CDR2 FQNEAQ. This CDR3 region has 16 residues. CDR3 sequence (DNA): TGTGCCAGCAGCTTAAATGCAGGGTTGAACACCGGGGAGCTGTTTTTT. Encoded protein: CASSLNAGLNTGELFF. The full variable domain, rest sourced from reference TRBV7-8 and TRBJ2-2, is GAGVSQSPRYKVAKRGQDVALRCDPISGHVSLFWYQQALGQGPEFLTYFQNEAQLDKSGLPSDRFFAERPEGSVSTLKIQRTQQEDSAVYLCASSLNAGLNTGELFFGEGSRLTVL.

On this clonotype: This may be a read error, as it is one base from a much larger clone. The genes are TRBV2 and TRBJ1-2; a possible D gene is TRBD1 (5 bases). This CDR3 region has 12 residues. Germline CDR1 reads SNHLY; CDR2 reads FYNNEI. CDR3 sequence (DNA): TGTGCCAGCAGGGCTAGGGGCTATGGCAACACCTTC. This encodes CASRARGYGNTF.

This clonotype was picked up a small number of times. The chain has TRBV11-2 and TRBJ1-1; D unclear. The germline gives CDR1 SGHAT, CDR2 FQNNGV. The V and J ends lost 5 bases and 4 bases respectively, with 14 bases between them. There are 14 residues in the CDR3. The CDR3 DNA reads TGTGCCAGCAGCCGCCGCTATAACAGCACTGAAGCTTTCTTT. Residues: CASSRRYNSTEAFF.

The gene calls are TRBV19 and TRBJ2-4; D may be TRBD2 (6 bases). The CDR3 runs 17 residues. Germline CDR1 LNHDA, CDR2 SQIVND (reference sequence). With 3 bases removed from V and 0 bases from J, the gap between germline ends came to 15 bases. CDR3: CASSIGRRGIAKNIQYF. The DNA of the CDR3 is TGTGCCAGTAGTATCGGACGGAGGGGAATAGCCAAAAACATTCAGTACTTC.